Described below is a single T cell receptor beta chain sequence and its context. The record originates from a study of blood T cell repertoires in COVID-19. As for the study in general: COVID-19 samples from acute and convalescent phases originated in the United States, Italy and Spain. PBMCs, B-cell-depleted T cells, or T cells were the source of the cDNA or gDNA that made up the material.

Authors' methods: The assay estimated nucleated cells by amplifying reference gene primers. The data were produced by immunoSEQ multiplex PCR, yet TCRdb's version contains in-frame clones alone and is incomplete. Clonal size and the V and J genes are those of that table, whereas D and trimming came from the DNA. The table records around 120,000 clones, roughly nine tenths of them present only once. Input material: peripheral blood. The sequence came from a human donor in a cohort sampled during active COVID-19.

CDR3 nucleotides: TGTGCCAGCAGCTTAGATCGGGACACTGAAGCTTTCTTT. Translating gives CASSLDRDTEAFF. The chain carries TRBV11-3 and TRBJ1-1; no clear D. From germline, CDR1 is SGHNT and CDR2 YENEEA. CDR3 size: 13 residues. V gave up 0 bases and J gave up 3 bases, with 5 bases separating them.